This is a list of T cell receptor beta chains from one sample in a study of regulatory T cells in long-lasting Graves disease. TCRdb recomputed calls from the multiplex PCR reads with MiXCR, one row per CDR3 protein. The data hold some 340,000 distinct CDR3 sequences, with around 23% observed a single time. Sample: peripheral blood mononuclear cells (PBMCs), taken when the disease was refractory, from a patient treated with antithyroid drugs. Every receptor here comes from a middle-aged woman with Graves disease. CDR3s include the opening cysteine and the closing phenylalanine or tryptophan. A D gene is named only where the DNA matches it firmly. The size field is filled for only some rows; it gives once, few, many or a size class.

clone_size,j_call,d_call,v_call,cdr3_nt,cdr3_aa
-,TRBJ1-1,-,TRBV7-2,TGTGCCAGCAGCTCTGGGGACTTTTTTAGGAGTGAAGCTTTCTTT,CASSSGDFFRSEAFF
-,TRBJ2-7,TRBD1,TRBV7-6,TGTGCCAGCAGCCTCCTAGGGACAGGGGAGCAGTACTTC,CASSLLGTGEQYF
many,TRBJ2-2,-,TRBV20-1,TGCAGTGTCCCAGACAGGACATACACCGGGGAGCTGTTTTTT,CSVPDRTYTGELFF
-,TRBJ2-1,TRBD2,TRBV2,TGTGCCAGCAGTGAACCGCCTAGCGGGAGGGTAGGTGAGCAGTTCTTC,CASSEPPSGRVGEQFF
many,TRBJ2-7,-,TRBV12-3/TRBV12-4,TGTGCCAGCAGTCGTACAGGTCCCTACGAGCAGTACTTC,CASSRTGPYEQYF
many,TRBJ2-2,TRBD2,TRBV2,TGTGCCAGCAGTCCCACGTTAGCGGGAGGTTTGACCGGGGAGCTGTTTTTT,CASSPTLAGGLTGELFF
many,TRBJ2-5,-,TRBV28,TGTGCCAGCAGTTTAGGCAGGGCCAACCAAGAGACCCAGTACTTC,CASSLGRANQETQYF
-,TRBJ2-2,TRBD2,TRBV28,TGTGCCAGCAGCCCCCCGACAGGGAGGTTAGCGGGAGTTTTTAGCGGGGAGCTGTTTTTT,CASSPPTGRLAGVFSGELFF
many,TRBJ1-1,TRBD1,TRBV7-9,TGTGCCAGCAGCCGAACGGGGACAGTGAACACTGAAGCTTTCTTT,CASSRTGTVNTEAFF
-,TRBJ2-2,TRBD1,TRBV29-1,TGCAGCGTTGTAGGGGGGACAGGGCCTAACACCGGGGAGCTGTTTTTT,CSVVGGTGPNTGELFF
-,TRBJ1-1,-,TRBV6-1,TGTGCCAGCACCAAAACAGGGCACACTGAAGCTTTCTTT,CASTKTGHTEAFF
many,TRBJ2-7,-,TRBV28,TGTGCCAGCAGTTTTGAGACTTTATACGAGCAGTACTTC,CASSFETLYEQYF
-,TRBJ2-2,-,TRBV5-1,TGCGCCAGCAGCTATGGACTACGATACACCGGGGAGCTGTTTTTT,CASSYGLRYTGELFF
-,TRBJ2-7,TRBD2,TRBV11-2,TGTGCCAGCAGCTTCGGGGGGGACTACGAGCAGTACTTC,CASSFGGDYEQYF
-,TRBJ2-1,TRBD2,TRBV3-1,TGTGCCAGCAGCCAAGGTTGGCGGGAGCTGGGTGAGCAGTTCTTC,CASSQGWRELGEQFF
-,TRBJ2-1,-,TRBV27,TGTGCCAGCAGCTTCACATCCGCGTCTGAGCAGTTCTTC,CASSFTSASEQFF
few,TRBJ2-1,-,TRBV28,TGTGCCAGCAGTGACCTGGGACTGGCTGATGAGCAGTTCTTC,CASSDLGLADEQFF
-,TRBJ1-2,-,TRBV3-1,TGTGCCAGCAGCCAAAGGGGAGGCTATGGCTACACCTTC,CASSQRGGYGYTF
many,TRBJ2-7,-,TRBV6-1,TGTGCCAGCAGAGACCGGGACCGCGCCTACGAGCAGTACTTC,CASRDRDRAYEQYF
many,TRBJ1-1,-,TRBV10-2,TGCGCCAGCAGTGAAGTGCAACTGGGGAGCACTGAAGCTTTCTTT,CASSEVQLGSTEAFF
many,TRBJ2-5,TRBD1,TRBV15,TGTGCCACCAGCTCCGCGGACAGGGTGGAGACCCAGTACTTC,CATSSADRVETQYF
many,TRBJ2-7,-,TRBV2,TGTGCCAGCAGTCAGGACATTAGCGAGCAGTACTTC,CASSQDISEQYF
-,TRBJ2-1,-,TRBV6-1,TGTGCCAGCAGGAAAGAGCGGACTGAGCAGTTCTTC,CASRKERTEQFF
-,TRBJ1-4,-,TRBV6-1,TGTGCCAGCTCGTCGGGGGCAACTAATGAAAAACTGTTTTTT,CASSSGATNEKLFF
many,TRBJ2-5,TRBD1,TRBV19,TGTGCCAGTAGTCCGACAGGGCCCGGGACCCAGTACTTC,CASSPTGPGTQYF
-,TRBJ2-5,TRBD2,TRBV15,TGTGCCACCAGCCCCCGGACTAGCAGACAAGAGACCCAGTACTTC,CATSPRTSRQETQYF
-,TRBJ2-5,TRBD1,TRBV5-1,TGCGCCAGCAGCGGACCGGGACAGGGCGGGGAGACCCAGTACTTC,CASSGPGQGGETQYF
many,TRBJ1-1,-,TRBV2,TGTGCCAGCAGTGTGGTAATTACGAACACTGAAGCTTTCTTT,CASSVVITNTEAFF